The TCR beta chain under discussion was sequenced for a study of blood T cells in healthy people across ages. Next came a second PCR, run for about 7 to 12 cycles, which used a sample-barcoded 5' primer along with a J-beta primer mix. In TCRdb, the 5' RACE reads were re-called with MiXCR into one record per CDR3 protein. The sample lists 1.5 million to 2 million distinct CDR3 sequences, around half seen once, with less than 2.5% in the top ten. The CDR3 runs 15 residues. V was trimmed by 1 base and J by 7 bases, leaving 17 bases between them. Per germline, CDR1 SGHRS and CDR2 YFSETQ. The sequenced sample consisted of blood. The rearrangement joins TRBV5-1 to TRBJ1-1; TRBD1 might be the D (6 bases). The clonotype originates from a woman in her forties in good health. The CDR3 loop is CASSLTGLVGGEAFF. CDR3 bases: TGCGCCAGCAGCTTGACAGGGTTGGTAGGCGGTGAAGCTTTCTTT.